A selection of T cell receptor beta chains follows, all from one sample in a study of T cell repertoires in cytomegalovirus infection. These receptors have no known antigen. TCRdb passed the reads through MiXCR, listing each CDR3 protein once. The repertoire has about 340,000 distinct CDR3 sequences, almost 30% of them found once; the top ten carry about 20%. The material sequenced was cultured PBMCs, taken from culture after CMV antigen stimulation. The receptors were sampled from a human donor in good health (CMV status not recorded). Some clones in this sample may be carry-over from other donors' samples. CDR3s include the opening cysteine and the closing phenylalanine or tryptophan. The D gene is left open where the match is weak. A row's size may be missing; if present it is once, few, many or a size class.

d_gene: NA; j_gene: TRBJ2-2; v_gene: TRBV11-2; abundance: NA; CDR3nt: TGTGCCAGCAGCTTGGAGGAACGCGGGGAGCTGTTTTTT; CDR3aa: CASSLEERGELFF
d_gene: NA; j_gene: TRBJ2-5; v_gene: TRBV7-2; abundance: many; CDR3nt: TGTGCCAGCAGCTTAGCGCTTGAGACCCAGTACTTC; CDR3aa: CASSLALETQYF
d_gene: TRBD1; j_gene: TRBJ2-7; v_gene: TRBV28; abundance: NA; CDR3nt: TGTGCCAGCAGGGGCCCGACAGGGACCTACGAGCAGTACTTC; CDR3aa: CASRGPTGTYEQYF
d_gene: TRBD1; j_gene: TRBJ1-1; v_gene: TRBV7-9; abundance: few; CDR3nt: TGTGCCAGCAGCTTAGGGGAGACAGGGAGGGCAACTGAAGCTTTCTTT; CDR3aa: CASSLGETGRATEAFF
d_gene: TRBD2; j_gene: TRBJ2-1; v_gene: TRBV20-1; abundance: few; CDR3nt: TGCAGTGCTAGAGCACCAGCGGGAGTTTACAATGAGCAGTTCTTC; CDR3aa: CSARAPAGVYNEQFF
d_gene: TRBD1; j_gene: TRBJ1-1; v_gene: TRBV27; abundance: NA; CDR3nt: TGTGCCAGCAGTTCTTCCGGGACAGCGAACACTGAAGCTTTCTTT; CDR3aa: CASSSSGTANTEAFF
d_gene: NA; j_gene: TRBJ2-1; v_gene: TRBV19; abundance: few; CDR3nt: TGTGCCAGTAGTATCCCAGGGCTCGGTTACAATGAGCAGTTCTTC; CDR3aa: CASSIPGLGYNEQFF
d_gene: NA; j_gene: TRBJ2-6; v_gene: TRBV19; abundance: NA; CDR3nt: TGTGCCAGTAGTATCCCCCGCTCTGGGGCCAACGTCCTGACTTTC; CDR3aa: CASSIPRSGANVLTF
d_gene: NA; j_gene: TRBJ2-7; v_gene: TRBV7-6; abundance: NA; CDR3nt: TGTGCCAGCAGCTTAGATCCAGGGGAGACCCACGAGCAGTACTTC; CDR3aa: CASSLDPGETHEQYF
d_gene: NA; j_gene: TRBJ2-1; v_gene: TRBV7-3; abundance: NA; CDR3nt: TGTGCCAGCAGCTTAGACGGCGGTGTCTCCTACAATGAGCAGTTCTTC; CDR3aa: CASSLDGGVSYNEQFF
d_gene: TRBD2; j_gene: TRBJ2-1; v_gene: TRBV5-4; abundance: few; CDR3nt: TGTGCCAGCAGCTTGGCCGGACTAGCGGACAATGAGCAGTTCTTC; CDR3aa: CASSLAGLADNEQFF
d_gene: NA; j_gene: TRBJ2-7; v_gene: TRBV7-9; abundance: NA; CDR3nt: TGTGCCAGCAGCGATTCTGACAGCTCCTACGAGCAGTACTTC; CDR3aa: CASSDSDSSYEQYF
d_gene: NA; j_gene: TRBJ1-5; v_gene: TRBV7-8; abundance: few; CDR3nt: TGTGCCAGCAGCTTAGAGGTCAGGTTATTTCGACAGCCCCAGCATTTT; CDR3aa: CASSLEVRLFRQPQHF
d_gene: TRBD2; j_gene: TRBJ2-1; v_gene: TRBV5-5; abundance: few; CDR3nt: TGTGCCAGCTCCGGGACTAGCGGTTACAATGAGCAGTTCTTC; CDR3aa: CASSGTSGYNEQFF
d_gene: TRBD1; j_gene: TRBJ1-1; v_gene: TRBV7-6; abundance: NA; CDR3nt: TGTGCCAGCAGCCCCCGACAGGGTGCGGCTGACACTGAAGCTTTCTTT; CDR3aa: CASSPRQGAADTEAFF
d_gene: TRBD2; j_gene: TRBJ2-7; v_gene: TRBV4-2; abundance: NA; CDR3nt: TGTGCCAGCAGCCTTGGGACGGGGGGGCCTCGGGAGCAGTACTTC; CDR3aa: CASSLGTGGPREQYF
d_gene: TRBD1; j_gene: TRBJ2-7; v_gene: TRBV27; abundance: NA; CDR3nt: TGTGCCAGCAGTCCTATAAGGGACAGGGCCCACGAGCAGTACTTC; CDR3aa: CASSPIRDRAHEQYF
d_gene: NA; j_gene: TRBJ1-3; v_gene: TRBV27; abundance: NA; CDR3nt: TGTGCGGCAGGGTTCGGAAACACCATATATTTT; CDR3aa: CAAGFGNTIYF
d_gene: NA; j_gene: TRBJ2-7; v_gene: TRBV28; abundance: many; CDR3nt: TGTGCCAGCAGCCCCCAGCCCCCCCGCTACGAGCAGTACTTC; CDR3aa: CASSPQPPRYEQYF
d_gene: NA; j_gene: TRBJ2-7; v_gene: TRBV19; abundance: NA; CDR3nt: TGTGCCAGTAGTTCCATGGGACCCTTCTACGAGCAGTACTTC; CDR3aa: CASSSMGPFYEQYF
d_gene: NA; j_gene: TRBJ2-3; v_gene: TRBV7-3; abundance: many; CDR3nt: TGTGCCAGCAGCTTACAGGCTCTGAACACAGATACGCAGTATTTT; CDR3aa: CASSLQALNTDTQYF
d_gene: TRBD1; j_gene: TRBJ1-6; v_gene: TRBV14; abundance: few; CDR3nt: TGTGCCAGCAGCCCTTGGACAGGCGGGGGATCACCCCTCCACTTT; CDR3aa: CASSPWTGGGSPLHF
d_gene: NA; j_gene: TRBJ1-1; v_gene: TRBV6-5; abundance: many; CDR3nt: TGTGCCAGCAGTTATGCAGGGACCGGATACACTGAAGCTTTCTTT; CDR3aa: CASSYAGTGYTEAFF
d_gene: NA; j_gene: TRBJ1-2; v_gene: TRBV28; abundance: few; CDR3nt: TGTGCCAGCAGCCCCAACTATGGCTACACCTTC; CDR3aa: CASSPNYGYTF
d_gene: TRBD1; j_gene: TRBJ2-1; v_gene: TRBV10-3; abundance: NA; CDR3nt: TGTGCCATCAGTGAGTCGACAGGGATCGATGAGCAGTTCTTC; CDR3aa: CAISESTGIDEQFF
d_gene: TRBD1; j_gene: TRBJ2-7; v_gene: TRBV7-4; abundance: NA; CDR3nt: TGTGCCAGCAGCTTAGCCCTGAGCAGGGGGCGCATCTACGAGCAGTACTTC; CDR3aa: CASSLALSRGRIYEQYF
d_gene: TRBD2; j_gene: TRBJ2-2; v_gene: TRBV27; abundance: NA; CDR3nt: TGTGCCAGCAGCTCGGTCGGGGGGGGAAACACCGGGGAGCTGTTTTTT; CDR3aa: CASSSVGGGNTGELFF
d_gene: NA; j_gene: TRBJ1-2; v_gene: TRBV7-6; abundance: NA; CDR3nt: TGTGCCAGCAGCCCACGGACAACCCCCGGGGGCCATGGCTACACCTTC; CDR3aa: CASSPRTTPGGHGYTF
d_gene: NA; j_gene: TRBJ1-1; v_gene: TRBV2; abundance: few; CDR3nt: TGTGCCAGCACCCCGTGGGAGACACATTCCACTGAAGCTTTCTTT; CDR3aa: CASTPWETHSTEAFF